This passage covers 27 T cell receptor beta chains from one sample sequenced in a study of blood T cell repertoires in COVID-19. Clones were read by immunoSEQ multiplex PCR, and TCRdb kept only the in-frame ones, dropping some. This sample has about 480,000 clones, with 88% found just once. Specimen: PBMCs or T cells enriched from blood (not recorded which). These receptors came from a woman between 40 and 50 years old who had recovered from COVID-19.

This clone was counted once. The chain carries TRBV19 and TRBJ1-2, with D possibly being TRBD1 (5 bases). Trimming removed 5 bases from V and 3 bases from J, with 7 bases in between. The CDR3 is made up of 12 amino acids. Looked up from germline, CDR1 is LNHDA and CDR2 is SQIVND (reference sequence). The CDR3 spells CASSARDYGYTF. Here the CDR3 DNA reads TGTGCCAGTAGTGCCAGGGACTATGGCTACACCTTC.

The CDR3 DNA reads TGTGCCAGCAGCCCCCCAGAGGGCCAGTCCTACGAGCAGTACTTC. As protein: CASSPPEGQSYEQYF. The rearrangement uses TRBV5-4 and TRBJ2-7, with D possibly TRBD2 on 5 matching bases. V lost 4 bases to trimming and J lost 1 base, with 15 bases between them. CDR3 length equals 15 residues. CDR1 is SGHNT and CDR2 is YYREEE in the germline V gene (reference sequence). The entire variable domain, with the rest obtained from reference TRBV5-4 and TRBJ2-7, is as follows: ETGVTQSPTHLIKTRGQQVTLRCSSQSGHNTVSWYQQALGQGPQFIFQYYREEENGRGNFPPRFSGLQFPNYSSELNVNALELDDSALYLCASSPPEGQSYEQYFGPGTRLTVT.

The chain combines TRBV5-1 with TRBJ2-3, with 11 bases aligning to TRBD2. V lost 1 base to trimming and J lost 11 bases; unmatched junction nucleotides: 6. This CDR3 is 14 amino acids long. Germline lookup yields CDR1 SGHRS and CDR2 YFSETQ. CDR3 sequence (DNA): TGCGCCAGCAGCTTGACCTTGGGACTAGCGGAGCAGTATTTT. It codes for CASSLTLGLAEQYF.

The V and J genes are TRBV7-2 and TRBJ1-5; D is unresolved. Germline V gives CDR1 SGHTA, CDR2 FQGNSA. Trimming removed 1 base at V and 0 bases at J, with 10 bases between. The CDR3 extends over 16 amino acids. CDR3 DNA: TGTGCCAGCAGCTTAGGGAGTACTTATAGCAATCAGCCCCAGCATTTT. Protein product: CASSLGSTYSNQPQHF.

This clone has just one count. The identical CDR3 is also encoded by other nucleotide sequences in the sample. This sequence joins TRBV4-3 and TRBJ2-1; TRBD2 agrees at 11 bases. With 3 bases clipped from V and 2 bases from J, the junction kept 6 bases outside the gene matches. The CDR3 spans 17 residues. In germline, CDR1 is LGHNA, CDR2 YSLEER. The DNA for the CDR3 is TGCGCCAGCAGCCAGGGAAGTAGCGGGAGGGCCTACAATGAGCAGTTCTTC. Amino acid sequence: CASSQGSSGRAYNEQFF.

This clone was seen once. The gene calls are TRBV29-1 and TRBJ1-2, with D unresolved. Trimming removed 8 bases from V and 8 bases from J, with 18 bases in between. The CDR3 sequence is 12 residues long. Germline V lookup: CDR1 SQVTM, CDR2 ANQGSEA. CDR3 residues: CSSGGGLSGYTF. The CDR3 bases are TGCAGCTCCGGAGGCGGGTTATCCGGCTACACCTTC.

The chain uses TRBV3-1 (or the pseudogene TRBV3-2) and TRBJ2-2; D unclear. The V end was cut by 0 bases, the J end by 10 bases, with 12 bases between. Germline CDR1 is LGHDT and CDR2 is YNNKEL (reference sequence). This CDR3 has 14 residues. The CDR3 coding sequence is TGTGCCAGCAGCCAAGAGCGGTACAACTCGGAGCTGTTTTTT. Amino acids: CASSQERYNSELFF.

In DNA form, the CDR3 reads TGCGCCAGCAGCTTGGCCTTGCCTAGCGGAAGCTCCTACGAGCAGTACTTC. It specifies CASSLALPSGSSYEQYF. The gene calls are TRBV5-1 and TRBJ2-7, with 7 bases aligning to TRBD2. The CDR3 spans 17 residues. Trimming at V came to 0 bases and at J to 0 bases, leaving 9 bases not matched to a gene. The germline V gene has CDR1 SGHRS and CDR2 YFSETQ.

The chain recombines TRBV10-3 with TRBJ2-7, with 10 bases lining up with TRBD1. CDR3 length: 15 residues. Germline assignment: CDR1 ENHRY and CDR2 SYGVKD. J lost 2 bases, V lost 6 bases, and 7 bases had no gene match. Here the CDR3 DNA reads TGTGCCATCAGAGACACGGGACAGGGGCCCTACGAGCAGTACTTC. It yields the protein CAIRDTGQGPYEQYF.

The gene calls are TRBV18 and TRBJ1-2, with TRBD1 matching over 7 bases. The germline V gene has CDR1 KGHSH and CDR2 LQKENI. The CDR3 length is 14 residues. Unmatched junction bases numbered 4, after V lost 2 bases and J lost 4 bases. CDR3 DNA sequence: TGTGCCAGCTCACCAGGGACAGAGCTCTATGGCTACACCTTC. This encodes CASSPGTELYGYTF.

The chain links TRBV5-5 to TRBJ2-2, with 7 bases fitting TRBD1. The CDR3 covers 17 residues. CDR1 is SGHKS, CDR2 YYEKEE, per germline (reference sequence). V trimming: 1 base; J trimming: 0 bases; junction bases outside the gene matches: 6. The CDR3 nucleotides read TGTGCCAGCAGCTTGAGGGGGACAGACACGAACACCGGGGAGCTGTTTTTT. The encoded protein is CASSLRGTDTNTGELFF.

This clone was found once. The J gene is TRBJ2-7, the V gene TRBV11-2, with 8 bases aligning to TRBD1. The ends lost 5 bases at V and 2 bases at J; junction bases unmatched: 17. The CDR3 spans 18 residues. Germline CDR1 and CDR2: SGHAT and FQNNGV. DNA of the CDR3: TGTGCCAGCAGCCCTATCCAGCACAGGGGGTCACTACCCTACGAGCAGTACTTC. Encoded protein: CASSPIQHRGSLPYEQYF.

The chain combines TRBV11-2 with TRBJ1-4; weak D call: TRBD1 (6 bases). Germline V gene data show CDR1 as SGHAT and CDR2 as FQNNGV. The CDR3 has 17 residues. The V gene lost 1 base and the J gene lost 0 bases, with 12 bases spanning the gap. CDR3 sequence reads: CASSLGRGLATNEKLFF. The CDR3 nucleotides are TGTGCCAGCAGCTTAGGCAGGGGCCTTGCAACTAATGAAAAACTGTTTTTT.

The genes are TRBV10-2 and TRBJ1-4; D not resolved. CDR1 and CDR2 from the germline V gene are WSHSY and SAAADI. V was pared by 8 bases and J by 2 bases, with 30 bases between. This CDR3 has 20 amino acids. The CDR3 DNA reads as TGCGCCAGCGCCGAGGCGACGGAAGAGAGCTCCGCCGCGACTAATGAAAAACTGTTTTTT. Translating gives CASAEATEESSAATNEKLFF.

Only a few counts were recorded for this clone. The gene calls are TRBV6-6 and TRBJ2-1, with D tentatively TRBD2 (5 bases). The ends were cut back, 5 bases at V and 6 bases at J, with 23 bases in the middle. CDR3 length: 17 residues. The germline V gene encodes CDR1 MNHNY and CDR2 SVGAGI (reference sequence). CDR3 sequence (DNA): TGTGCCAGCAGTCCGAAGGGTGGGAGCAATAGGGTCAATGAGCAGTTCTTC. Residues: CASSPKGGSNRVNEQFF.

The J gene is TRBJ2-7, the V gene TRBV10-3, with D possibly TRBD2 on 6 matching bases. The germline V gene has CDR1 ENHRY and CDR2 SYGVKD. The CDR3 has 12 amino acids. The ends were cut back, 4 bases at V and 4 bases at J, with 8 bases in the middle. The DNA of the CDR3 is TGTGCCATCAGTGGCGGGAATTACGAGCAGTACTTC. It yields the protein CAISGGNYEQYF.

V is TRBV7-2 and J is TRBJ1-3, with 9 nucleotides matching TRBD1. Losses at the gene ends were 3 bases for V and 2 bases for J; bases not matched to a gene: 2. CDR1 SGHTA and CDR2 FQGNSA come from the germline V gene. The CDR3 extends over 15 amino acids. The chain's CDR3 is CASSFRTGAGNTIYF. The CDR3 region has the DNA TGTGCCAGCAGCTTCAGGACAGGGGCTGGAAACACCATATATTTT. Based on the CDR3 plus reference TRBV7-2 and TRBJ1-3, the full variable domain is GAGVSQSPSNKVTEKGKDVELRCDPISGHTALYWYRQSLGQGLEFLIYFQGNSAPDKSGLPSDRFSAERTGGSVSTLTIQRTQQEDSAVYLCASSFRTGAGNTIYFGEGSWLTVV.

The chain combines TRBV3-1 (or the pseudogene TRBV3-2) with TRBJ2-5; the match to TRBD1 covers 9 bases. The V and J ends lost 4 bases and 5 bases, in that order; junction bases with no gene match: 11. Germline V gene lookup returns CDR1 LGHDT and CDR2 YNNKEL (reference sequence). CDR3 length: 16 amino acids. CDR3 region: CASSPHPGQGKETQYF. CDR3 coding DNA: TGTGCCAGCAGCCCCCACCCCGGACAGGGGAAGGAGACCCAGTACTTC.

The CDR3 nucleotides read TGCGCCAGCGCAATAGAGAGGCTTGGAGATACGCAGTATTTT. Translation gives CASAIERLGDTQYF. The chain recombines TRBV5-1 with TRBJ2-3; D ambiguous. CDR3 size: 14 residues. Trimming shortened V by 7 bases and J by 5 bases, and 17 bases separated the two germline ends. Germline-derived CDR1 and CDR2 are SGHRS and YFSETQ.

The V gene is TRBV7-9, the J gene TRBJ2-3, with D hard to call. This CDR3 spans 15 amino acids. Germline V lookup: CDR1 SEHNR, CDR2 FQNEAQ (reference sequence). Trimming took off 2 bases at V and 0 bases at J, with 9 bases between the two ends. This CDR3 reads CASSLSYTSTDTQYF. CDR3 in DNA: TGTGCCAGCAGCTTAAGTTACACCAGCACAGATACGCAGTATTTT.

The chain recombines TRBV2 with TRBJ2-1; perhaps TRBD1 as D (6 bases). Germline V gene data show CDR1 as SNHLY and CDR2 as FYNNEI. CDR3 length: 14 residues. V dropped 3 bases and J dropped 8 bases, with 14 bases sitting between them. The CDR3 is CASSEGASLDEQFF. Here the CDR3 DNA reads TGTGCCAGCAGTGAGGGGGCTAGCTTAGATGAGCAGTTCTTC.

In this sample, this clone turned up once. The J gene is TRBJ2-7, the V gene TRBV2; D is perhaps TRBD2 (6 bases). Per germline, CDR1 SNHLY and CDR2 FYNNEI. V was cut by 2 bases and J by 7 bases, with 15 bases left in between. The CDR3 has 14 amino acids. The CDR3 loop is CASSEMGGDGEQYF. The DNA for the CDR3 is TGTGCCAGCAGTGAAATGGGCGGGGACGGGGAGCAGTACTTC.

The chain couples TRBV11-3 to TRBJ2-5; 7 nucleotides align to TRBD1. CDR3 size: 15 residues. Germline CDR1 is SGHNT and CDR2 is YENEEA. V lost 1 base, J lost 4 bases, and 6 bases stayed unmatched. CDR3 loop: CASSLGQGGRETQYF. In nucleotides, the CDR3 is TGTGCCAGCAGCTTAGGACAGGGTGGGCGAGAGACCCAGTACTTC.

This clone appeared a few times. This rearrangement joins TRBV11-2 to TRBJ2-7, with D possibly being TRBD2 (5 bases). The CDR3 covers 14 residues. V lost 5 bases, J lost 3 bases, and 14 bases lay in between. Germline V lookup: CDR1 SGHAT, CDR2 FQNNGV. CDR3 nucleotide sequence: TGTGCCAGCAGCCTCCTTGAGGGTAGCTACGAGCAGTACTTC. It specifies CASSLLEGSYEQYF.

V gene TRBV5-1 combines with J gene TRBJ2-7; 13 bases are shared with TRBD2. CDR1 is SGHRS, CDR2 YFSETQ, per germline. The CDR3 is 18 amino acids. V shed 4 bases, J shed 2 bases, and the junction held 12 bases outside the gene matches. CDR3 amino acids: CASSRRTSGRTGAYEQYF. CDR3 nucleotide sequence: TGCGCCAGCAGCCGCCGGACTAGCGGGAGAACGGGGGCCTACGAGCAGTACTTC.

The chain employs TRBV13 and TRBJ1-6; 7 bases match TRBD1. Germline values: CDR1 PRHDT, CDR2 FYEKMQ (reference sequence). The ends lost 5 bases at V and 0 bases at J; junction bases unmatched: 7. The CDR3 covers 17 residues. The CDR3 sequence is CASSEPGQSSYNSPLHF. The CDR3 nucleotides are TGTGCCAGCAGCGAACCGGGACAGAGCTCCTATAATTCACCCCTCCACTTT.

The chain joins TRBV5-1 to TRBJ2-7; no clear D. The CDR3 is 17 amino acids. The germline CDR1 and CDR2 sequences are SGHRS and YFSETQ. V was trimmed by 0 bases and J by 1 base, leaving 17 bases between them. The CDR3 protein is CASSLAGTTDWSYEQYF. CDR3 in DNA: TGCGCCAGCAGCTTGGCTGGTACTACTGACTGGTCCTACGAGCAGTACTTC.